One and the same sample provided the 22 T cell receptor beta chains below, sequenced in a study of regulatory T cells in long-lasting Graves disease. Stated time point: newly diagnosed GD, antithyroid drugs for less than 3 months. RNA isolated from PBMCs was used to make the TCR library. Construction of the TCR beta libraries employed iRepertoire HTBI primers in conjunction with Arm-PCR of CDR3 regions. TCRdb ran MiXCR on the multiplex PCR reads and lists one entry per CDR3 protein. The sample lists 400,000 to 500,000 distinct CDR3 sequences; approximately 15% were seen once. This same sample was also part of a study on T cells in Graves' hyperthyroidism and ophthalmopathy.

Sequencing used peripheral blood mononuclear cells (PBMCs), obtained at new diagnosis, from a patient treated with antithyroid drugs. The receptors were sampled from a woman aged 25-40 years with Graves disease.

This clonotype has just a few counts. The chain is built from TRBV20-1 and TRBJ2-7; 8 nucleotides match TRBD2. Losses at the gene ends were 6 bases for V and 3 bases for J; bases not matched to a gene: 7. Germline V gives CDR1 DFQATT, CDR2 SNEGSKA (reference sequence). The length of the CDR3 is 13 residues. Here the CDR3 reads CSAPTSVYYEQYF. As DNA, the CDR3 is TGCAGTGCCCCGACTAGCGTTTACTACGAGCAGTACTTC.

This clonotype was observed many times. CDR3 loop: CSGDRDRVGNEQFF. DNA of the CDR3: TGCAGCGGAGACCGGGACAGGGTCGGGAATGAGCAGTTCTTC. The V call is TRBV29-1, the J call TRBJ2-1; 9 bases fit TRBD1. V lost 7 bases, J lost 7 bases, and 11 bases stayed unmatched. CDR3 length: 14 residues. The germline V gene has CDR1 SQVTM and CDR2 ANQGSEA.

This clonotype was seen many times. The gene calls are TRBV12-3 or TRBV12-4 and TRBJ1-5, with a weak D call TRBD1 (5 bases). The CDR3 has 16 residues. V dropped 5 bases and J dropped 0 bases, with 14 bases sitting between them. The CDR3 DNA sequence: TGTGCCAGCAGTCTTCGACAGCTAGATAGCAATCAGCCCCAGCATTTT. It yields the protein CASSLRQLDSNQPQHF.

This clonotype was seen many times. V is TRBV13 and J is TRBJ2-1; D is ambiguous. The germline V and J ends were trimmed by 7 bases and 7 bases, with 14 bases remaining between them. CDR1 and CDR2 (germline): PRHDT, FYEKMQ (reference sequence). There are 13 residues in the CDR3. In nucleotides, the CDR3 is TGTGCCAGCATCCGGGCCGCTAGAAATGAGCAGTTCTTC. Translated, it gives CASIRAARNEQFF.

This clonotype has more than one count but fewer than ten. The rearrangement uses TRBV20-1 and TRBJ1-5; 7 nucleotides match TRBD1. Germline-derived CDR1 and CDR2 are DFQATT and SNEGSKA (reference sequence). The trim removed 0 bases at V and 3 bases at J, leaving 8 bases unmatched. This CDR3 is 16 amino acids long. The CDR3 DNA is TGCAGTGCTAGAGATGGGGAGGGGGCTTTCAATCAGCCCCAGCATTTT. Its protein is CSARDGEGAFNQPQHF.

This clonotype was counted many times. The chain uses TRBV28 and TRBJ2-3; D is perhaps TRBD2 (6 bases). Trimming took off 5 bases at V and 3 bases at J, with 12 bases between the two ends. Germline V gives CDR1 MDHEN, CDR2 SYDVKM. The CDR3 loop spans 14 amino acids. CDR3 nucleotides: TGTGCCAGCAGTGGGCATGGGAGGACAGATACGCAGTATTTT. Its translation: CASSGHGRTDTQYF.

This clonotype came up a few times. The CDR3 loop reads CASSSGQGAGAPFGTQYF. The CDR3 DNA is TGCGCCAGCAGCTCTGGACAGGGAGCGGGAGCCCCGTTCGGGACCCAGTACTTC. The chain recombines TRBV5-1 with TRBJ2-5; D tentatively reads TRBD1 or TRBD2 (8 bases each). Trimming left V 3 bases short and J 7 bases short, with 28 bases between. CDR1 and CDR2 from the germline V gene are SGHRS and YFSETQ. The CDR3 is 18 amino acids.

J is TRBJ2-5 and V is TRBV24-1; 11 positions agree with TRBD1. V lost 9 bases and J lost 7; bases outside the gene matches: 3. The CDR3 runs to 12 residues. Germline loops: CDR1 KGHDR, CDR2 SFDVKD. The CDR3 sequence is CATGDRGGTQYF. The CDR3 bases are TGTGCCACCGGGGACAGGGGGGGGACCCAGTACTTC.

Regarding this clonotype: Given a much more abundant clone one base away, this may be a read error. Here the CDR3 omits its conserved ending phenylalanine or tryptophan, so a read error is the likely source. The chain carries TRBV2 and TRBJ2-3; the match to TRBD2 covers 16 bases. This CDR3 has 18 residues. Germline lookup yields CDR1 SNHLY and CDR2 FYNNEI. With 5 bases clipped from V and 5 bases from J, the junction kept 10 bases outside the gene matches. The CDR3 here is CASSSPGLAGGRGDTQYS. The CDR3 DNA reads as TGTGCCAGCAGTTCTCCGGGACTAGCGGGAGGGAGAGGAGATACGCAGTATTCT.

The chain has TRBV7-9 and TRBJ2-1, with a weak D call TRBD1 (6 bases). Germline assignment: CDR1 SEHNR and CDR2 FQNEAQ (reference sequence). CDR3 length: 18 amino acids. V was trimmed by 1 base and J by 0 bases, leaving 16 bases between them. The chain's CDR3 is CASSLEGPGGFSYNEQFF. As DNA, the CDR3 is TGTGCCAGCAGCTTAGAGGGACCTGGGGGCTTCTCCTACAATGAGCAGTTCTTC.

The table lists this clonotype with many counts. In DNA form, the CDR3 reads TGTGCCAGCAGCTTGGTGGATCTGGGAGAGACCCAGTACTTC. It encodes CASSLVDLGETQYF. This rearrangement joins TRBV5-4 to TRBJ2-5; no clear D. The germline V and J ends were trimmed by 0 bases and 4 bases, with 10 bases remaining between them. The CDR3 has 14 amino acids. Germline V gene sequence: CDR1 SGHNT, CDR2 YYREEE (reference sequence).

This clonotype was recorded many times. The chain has TRBV28 and TRBJ2-5; D uncertain. Germline V gene lookup returns CDR1 MDHEN and CDR2 SYDVKM. The CDR3 is 14 residues long. Trimming cost V 2 bases and J 2 bases, with 9 bases left between them. In DNA, the CDR3 is TGTGCCAGCAGTTTAATCCAGCTACAAGAGACCCAGTACTTC. Residues: CASSLIQLQETQYF.

J is TRBJ2-7 and V is TRBV6-1; 7 nucleotides line up with TRBD2. The junction had 15 bases not matched to a gene; V was cut back by 2 bases and J by 5 bases. Germline CDR1 reads MNHNS; CDR2 reads SASEGT. The CDR3 has 17 amino acids. CDR3 protein: CASSENWGGTPIHEQYF. DNA for the CDR3: TGTGCCAGCAGTGAAAATTGGGGGGGGACCCCTATCCACGAGCAGTACTTC.

In its sample, this clonotype was seen many times. As DNA, the CDR3 is TGTGCCAGGGGACAGGGATTAAGCACAGATACGCAGTATTTT. This gives the protein CARGQGLSTDTQYF. The chain recombines TRBV2 with TRBJ2-3; 9 bases line up with TRBD1. With V trimmed by 9 bases and J by 0 bases, 4 bases remained unmatched. This CDR3 has 14 amino acids. Germline V lookup: CDR1 SNHLY, CDR2 FYNNEI.

This clonotype was counted at least ten times. This rearrangement joins TRBV20-1 to TRBJ2-1; 11 nucleotides match TRBD2. CDR1 is DFQATT, CDR2 SNEGSKA, per germline (reference sequence). Trimming removed 6 bases from V and 4 bases from J; junction bases left unmatched: 5. The CDR3 contains 14 residues. CDR3 residues: CSAVLAGDYNEQFF. The CDR3 DNA sequence: TGCAGTGCCGTACTAGCGGGGGATTACAATGAGCAGTTCTTC.

This clonotype has a count of ten or more. V gene TRBV12-3 or TRBV12-4 combines with J gene TRBJ2-5; 12 nucleotides align to TRBD2. The CDR3 totals 17 residues. Losses at the gene ends were 6 bases for V and 5 bases for J; bases not matched to a gene: 13. As DNA, the CDR3 is TGTGCCAGCAGGGTCCTAGCGGGAGGGCTCGCTGGGGAGACCCAGTACTTC. This sequence encodes CASRVLAGGLAGETQYF.

The gene calls are TRBV4-1 and TRBJ2-1; D is ambiguous. The V gene's germline CDR1 is MGHRA and CDR2 YSYEKL. V was trimmed by 4 bases and J by 8 bases, leaving 18 bases between them. The CDR3 extends over 15 amino acids. As DNA, the CDR3 is TGCGCCAGCAGCCGAGTCGGGCCGCCTGTCGATGAGCAGTTCTTC. It codes for CASSRVGPPVDEQFF.

This clonotype was observed many times. V usage is TRBV5-1 and J usage is TRBJ1-2, with D uncertain. Germline CDR1 and CDR2: SGHRS and YFSETQ. Trimming removed 4 bases at V and 5 bases at J, with 15 bases between. The CDR3 has 14 amino acids. The CDR3 coding sequence is TGCGCCAGCAGCCCCCTTATTTCAGGTTATGGCTACACCTTC. Protein: CASSPLISGYGYTF.

This clonotype has a handful of counts. The rearrangement links TRBV11-1 to TRBJ1-6; 10 positions agree with TRBD1. The CDR3 contains 16 residues. Germline values: CDR1 SGHAT, CDR2 FQDESV (reference sequence). With 4 bases clipped from V and 10 bases from J, the junction kept 10 bases outside the gene matches. CDR3 nucleotide sequence: TGTGCCAGCAGCTCAGCCGGGACAGGGGATGACTCACCCCTCCACTTT. Encoded protein: CASSSAGTGDDSPLHF.

There are many counts of this clonotype. In DNA form, the CDR3 reads TGCGCCAGCAGCTTGAGTGCCGCTACTAGCACAGATACGCAGTATTTT. Its protein is CASSLSAATSTDTQYF. The chain employs TRBV5-1 and TRBJ2-3; D unclear. V gave up 1 base and J gave up 0 bases, with 12 bases separating them. CDR1 and CDR2 from the germline V gene are SGHRS and YFSETQ. This CDR3 is built from 16 residues. The variable domain in full, with the rest retrieved from reference TRBV5-1 and TRBJ2-3, is KAGVTQTPRYLIKTRGQQVTLSCSPISGHRSVSWYQQTPGQGLQFLFEYFSETQRNKGNFPGRFSGRQFSNSRSEMNVSTLELGDSALYLCASSLSAATSTDTQYFGPGTRLTVL.

This clonotype was seen at least ten times. CDR3 residues: CAITAGGNEQFF. The CDR3 coding sequence is TGTGCCATCACCGCCGGGGGGAATGAGCAGTTCTTC. The chain joins TRBV10-3 to TRBJ2-1; TRBD2 agrees at 7 bases. Germline CDR1 and CDR2: ENHRY and SYGVKD. V lost 7 bases to trimming and J lost 7 bases; unmatched junction nucleotides: 4. The CDR3 contains 12 residues.

Ten or more counts support this clonotype. The chain joins TRBV27 to TRBJ2-1, with a tentative D call TRBD2 (6 bases). Trimming shortened V by 3 bases and J by 4 bases, and 7 bases separated the two germline ends. The CDR3 consists of 13 residues. Germline V gene sequence: CDR1 MNHEY, CDR2 SMNVEV (reference sequence). The CDR3 reads CASSFREYNEQFF. The CDR3 nucleotides are TGTGCCAGCAGTTTCCGGGAGTACAATGAGCAGTTCTTC.